Shown below are 2 T cell receptor beta chains from a single sample sequenced in a study of molecular identifiers for immune sequencing clone quantification. TCRdb fed the PCR reads into MiXCR, producing one record per CDR3 protein. The sample records 300,000 to 350,000 distinct CDR3 sequences, about 22% being singletons. Material for sequencing was naive CD8+ T cells from blood, with Jurkat cell RNA spiked in. The subset: FACS-sorted CD8+CD4-CCR7+CD45RA+ naive T cells. The receptors originated from a human donor in good health. Some libraries in this study had Jurkat cell RNA spiked in.

In the case of this clonotype: The junction differs from germline at one of its ends, possibly a read error. This chain's CDR3 is CAGSPPRIKRGADTQYF. The CDR3 DNA sequence: TGTGCCGGCAGCCCCCCCCGGATAAAGCGGGGGGCAGATACGCAGTATTTT. The rearrangement uses TRBV13 and TRBJ2-3, with 9 nucleotides matching TRBD2. Germline loops: CDR1 PRHDT, CDR2 FYEKMQ (reference sequence). The CDR3 is 17 residues long. Supplemented by reference TRBV13 and TRBJ2-3, the full variable domain reads AAGVIQSPRHLIKEKRETATLKCYPIPRHDTVYWYQQGPGQDPQFLISFYEKMQSDKGSIPDRFSAQQFSDYHSELNMSSLELGDSALYFCAGSPPRIKRGADTQYFGPGTRLTVL.

As regards this clonotype: A much larger clone lies one base from this, so it may be a read error. The chain couples TRBV4-1 to TRBJ2-7; D remains unclear. In germline, CDR1 is MGHRA, CDR2 YSYEKL. The CDR3 spans 14 residues. The CDR3 DNA reads TGCACCAGCAGCCACCATGCGAGTGGGTACGAGCAGTACTTC. Its translation is CTSSHHASGYEQYF.